This T cell receptor (beta chain) is drawn from a study of sequential checkpoint blockade in melanoma. The CDR3 has 13 residues. Germline-derived CDR1 and CDR2 are MNHGY and SVAAGI. V was pared by 2 bases and J by 9 bases, with 3 bases of the junction left unmatched. The treatment was: randomized to nivolumab then ipilimumab (arm A) or the reverse (arm B). Generated by immunoSEQ multiplex PCR, the TCRdb table keeps only in-frame clones and is missing some. This sample carries more than 25,000 clones, 70% to 90% of them seen once, and the ten largest clones take roughly 15%. This specimen was CD8+ T cells sorted from blood (inferred from file names), taken from a patient given nivolumab and ipilimumab in sequence. The chain employs TRBV6-9 and TRBJ2-1, with TRBD2 identical over 8 bases. This TCR derives from a human donor with melanoma. The DNA of the CDR3 is TGTGCCAGCAGTTATCGGGAGGGAGGTGAGCAGTTCTTC. It codes for CASSYREGGEQFF.